Below, 27 T cell receptor beta chains from the same sample are listed, as sequenced in a study of cytomegalovirus exposure and HLA in healthy donors. Vbeta (60) and Jbeta (13) primers were used in the PCR. Some clones are missing from TCRdb's copy, which holds only in-frame ones; the method was immunoSEQ multiplex PCR. This table has about 210,000 clones, approximately 79% appearing once. Sequencing used PBMCs. The receptors were sampled from a male donor in good health and CMV-seronegative.

This rearrangement joins TRBV5-1 to TRBJ2-7; 12 nucleotides line up with TRBD1. The CDR3 totals 15 residues. After removal of 3 bases from V and 6 bases from J, the junction contained 7 bases not matched to a gene. Germline values: CDR1 SGHRS, CDR2 YFSETQ. The CDR3 nucleotides read TGCGCCAGCAGCTCTTTCGGGACAGGGGGCGCCGAGCAGTACTTC. Its protein is CASSSFGTGGAEQYF.

The V gene is TRBV5-1, the J gene TRBJ1-1; D call uncertain. Trimming stripped 4 bases from V and 1 base from J, with 8 bases between. The CDR3 runs to 13 residues. From germline, CDR1 is SGHRS and CDR2 YFSETQ. CDR3 region: CASSRGENTEAFF. The CDR3, as DNA: TGCGCCAGCAGCCGGGGTGAGAACACTGAAGCTTTCTTT.

This clone showed up just once. This chain links TRBV5-4 with TRBJ1-2; D remains ambiguous. V lost 0 bases and J lost 2, with 11 bases in between. The germline V gene has CDR1 SGHNT and CDR2 YYREEE (reference sequence). This CDR3 comprises 15 residues. The CDR3 coding sequence is TGTGCCAGCAGCTTGGTTGCGGGCTCAAACTATGGCTACACCTTC. Translating gives CASSLVAGSNYGYTF.

The V gene is TRBV27, the J gene TRBJ1-5; D gene uncertain. V lost 3 bases to trimming and J lost 5 bases, with 8 bases between them. Germline CDR1 is MNHEY and CDR2 is SMNVEV (reference sequence). This CDR3 comprises 13 residues. CDR3 sequence: CASSLSRYQPQHF. DNA of the CDR3: TGTGCCAGCAGTTTGTCCCGTTATCAGCCCCAGCATTTT.

This clone was recorded only once. The sample carries other DNA sequences with the same CDR3. This chain links TRBV9 with TRBJ1-1; 7 bases fit TRBD1. CDR3 length equals 15 residues. V lost 4 bases, J lost 5 bases, and 11 bases stayed unmatched. CDR1 is SGDLS, CDR2 YYNGEE, per germline. CDR3 bases: TGTGCCAGCAGCAGATGGGACAGTAGGAATACTGAAGCTTTCTTT. Protein: CASSRWDSRNTEAFF.

J is TRBJ2-7 and V is TRBV29-1; 8 positions agree with TRBD2. CDR3 length equals 16 residues. The germline V gene has CDR1 SQVTM and CDR2 ANQGSEA. V shed 4 bases, J shed 0 bases, and the junction held 11 bases outside the gene matches. The DNA of the CDR3 is TGCAGCGTTGGGGGTAGCGGGGTCCCTAGCTCCTACGAGCAGTACTTC. The encoded protein is CSVGGSGVPSSYEQYF.

The rearrangement links TRBV5-4 to TRBJ2-3; D is possibly TRBD2 (6 bases). The germline gives CDR1 SGHNT, CDR2 YYREEE (reference sequence). The CDR3 totals 14 residues. Trimming removed 6 bases from V and 1 base from J, with 12 bases in between. The CDR3 DNA sequence: TGTGCCAGCAACCTAGCGTCAGGCACAGATACGCAGTATTTT. The encoded protein is CASNLASGTDTQYF.

J is TRBJ1-1 and V is TRBV11-2; D unclear. Trimming stripped 3 bases from V and 1 base from J, with 9 bases between. Germline CDR1 is SGHAT and CDR2 is FQNNGV. CDR3 length: 14 amino acids. CDR3 sequence reads: CASSFTGGNTEAFF. The CDR3 region has the DNA TGTGCCAGCAGCTTTACCGGTGGGAACACTGAAGCTTTCTTT.

This clone was seen more than once but under ten times. The chain uses TRBV30 and TRBJ2-7; D gene ambiguous. This CDR3 has 13 amino acids. Germline V gene lookup returns CDR1 GTSNPN and CDR2 SVGIG (reference sequence). Trimming took off 4 bases at V and 2 bases at J, with 12 bases between the two ends. The CDR3 spells CAWISGRTYEQYF. DNA for the CDR3: TGTGCCTGGATAAGTGGCAGAACCTACGAGCAGTACTTC.

The rearrangement joins TRBV27 to TRBJ2-3; D is ambiguous. CDR1 and CDR2 from the germline V gene are MNHEY and SMNVEV (reference sequence). Trimming removed 4 bases at V and 3 bases at J, with 14 bases between. This CDR3 spans 15 amino acids. In DNA, the CDR3 is TGTGCCAGCAGTTCAAAGACAAGCACAACAGATACGCAGTATTTT. It is translated as CASSSKTSTTDTQYF.

This clone was detected only once. The CDR3 loop reads CASSAGQGRTYNTEAFF. The DNA of the CDR3 is TGTGCCAGCAGCGCGGGACAGGGGCGTACTTATAACACTGAAGCTTTCTTT. The rearrangement links TRBV9 to TRBJ1-1; TRBD1 matches 10 bases. The CDR3 covers 17 residues. V dropped 3 bases and J dropped 2; count of bases not matched to a gene: 10. Germline lookup yields CDR1 SGDLS and CDR2 YYNGEE.

The rearrangement uses TRBV10-3 and TRBJ2-5, with D possibly being TRBD2 (8 bases). Trimming left V 10 bases short and J 11 bases short, with 23 bases between. This CDR3 contains 13 residues. The germline CDR1 and CDR2 sequences are ENHRY and SYGVKD. The CDR3 DNA sequence: TGTGCCACAACTAGCGGAAACCCAGGGGGGCAGTACTTC. It translates to CATTSGNPGGQYF.

This clone was observed a handful of times. The chain uses TRBV27 and TRBJ2-7; D might be TRBD2 (5 bases). Germline values: CDR1 MNHEY, CDR2 SMNVEV (reference sequence). The V end lost 6 bases, the J end lost 0 bases, and 15 bases lay between the germline ends. The CDR3 spans 15 residues. The CDR3 bases are TGTGCCAGCAGCCGGGGTGGGGTGAGCTCCTACGAGCAGTACTTC. Translating it yields CASSRGGVSSYEQYF.

This chain joins TRBV28 and TRBJ2-7; D ambiguous. CDR1 is MDHEN and CDR2 is SYDVKM in the germline V gene. Trimming took 5 bases from V and 4 from J, leaving 12 bases between them. This CDR3 has 13 amino acids. CDR3 in DNA: TGTGCCAGCAGTCCCCATCACACGTACGAGCAGTACTTC. Translated, it gives CASSPHHTYEQYF.

The V call is TRBV2, the J call TRBJ1-4; 9 positions agree with TRBD1. CDR1 is SNHLY and CDR2 is FYNNEI in the germline V gene. After removal of 8 bases from V and 5 bases from J, the junction contained 3 bases not matched to a gene. This CDR3 contains 13 residues. CDR3 loop: CASVGTGNEKLFF. The CDR3 region has the DNA TGTGCCAGCGTCGGGACAGGGAATGAAAAACTGTTTTTT.

CDR3 protein: CAWSVLGAGPWEQYF. CDR3 bases: TGTGCCTGGAGTGTACTGGGGGCAGGGCCGTGGGAGCAGTACTTC. The V call is TRBV30, the J call TRBJ2-7; weak D call: TRBD1 (6 bases). The CDR3 runs to 15 residues. The V gene lost 0 bases and the J gene lost 7 bases, with 19 bases spanning the gap. Germline V CDR1 and CDR2: GTSNPN, SVGIG (reference sequence).

This clone has just one count. The genes are TRBV28 and TRBJ2-7; D may be TRBD2 (7 bases). Germline loops: CDR1 MDHEN, CDR2 SYDVKM. With 1 base removed from V and 7 bases from J, the gap between germline ends came to 14 bases. This CDR3 contains 14 residues. The CDR3 DNA is TGTGCCAGCAGTTTATCGGGACAAGCGGGGGAGCAGTACTTC. It yields the protein CASSLSGQAGEQYF.

This clone appeared once. The chain carries TRBV5-1 and TRBJ2-3; unclear D gene. The CDR3 length is 11 residues. The V and J ends lost 4 bases and 6 bases respectively, with 6 bases between them. CDR1 is SGHRS, CDR2 YFSETQ, per germline. The CDR3 nucleotides read TGCGCCAGCAGCCTAAGTGATACGCAGTATTTT. The encoded protein is CASSLSDTQYF.

This sequence joins TRBV4-2 and TRBJ2-7; 8 nucleotides line up with TRBD2. V lost 4 bases, J lost 9 bases, and 11 bases stayed unmatched. The CDR3 sequence is 14 residues long. Germline V lookup: CDR1 LGHNA, CDR2 YNFKEQ. CDR3 sequence: CASSRTSSTLVQYF. The CDR3 DNA reads as TGTGCCAGCAGCCGGACTAGCTCAACCTTGGTGCAGTACTTC.

The V gene is TRBV6-4, the J gene TRBJ2-2; D may be TRBD1 (6 bases). Germline V gene data show CDR1 as MRHNA and CDR2 as SNTAGT. This CDR3 spans 16 amino acids. Trimming removed 4 bases at V and 2 bases at J, with 14 bases between. As DNA, the CDR3 is TGTGCCAGCAGTGTTCGTGGGACACCAAACACCGGGGAGCTGTTTTTT. It codes for CASSVRGTPNTGELFF.

The chain has TRBV19 and TRBJ2-7; weak D call: TRBD1 (6 bases). The CDR3 is made up of 14 amino acids. The germline CDR1 and CDR2 sequences are LNHDA and SQIVND (reference sequence). Between the trimmed V and J ends, which lost 2 bases and 0 bases, there was a span of 8 bases. The CDR3: CASSIQGSSYEQYF. The CDR3 DNA reads as TGTGCCAGTAGTATACAGGGGAGCTCCTACGAGCAGTACTTC.

As concerns this clone: This CDR3 is also generated by other DNA sequences in the sample. This chain joins TRBV5-4 and TRBJ2-5; D unresolved. Trimming took off 1 base at V and 2 bases at J, with 3 bases between the two ends. Germline V CDR1 and CDR2: SGHNT, YYREEE (reference sequence). This CDR3 spans 12 amino acids. The CDR3 sequence is CASSLQQETQYF. The CDR3 coding sequence is TGTGCCAGCAGCTTGCAGCAAGAGACCCAGTACTTC.

The rearrangement links TRBV30 to TRBJ1-1, with TRBD1 matching 7 bases. J gave up 6 bases and V 0 bases, and 4 bases lay outside the gene matches. The CDR3 runs 13 residues. Germline V gene lookup returns CDR1 GTSNPN and CDR2 SVGIG (reference sequence). The CDR3 DNA follows: TGTGCCTGGAGTGTCAGGGGGTTTGCTGAAGCTTTCTTT. It translates to CAWSVRGFAEAFF. Filled out from reference TRBV30 and TRBJ1-1, the complete variable domain reads SQTIHQWPATLVQPVGSPLSLECTVEGTSNPNLYWYRQAAGRGLQLLFYSVGIGQISSEVPQNLSASRPQDRQFILSSKKLLLSDSGFYLCAWSVRGFAEAFFGQGTRLTVV.

A few counts support this clone. This CDR3 is CASSSQYLGRGDEGNQPQHF. The CDR3 nucleotides read TGTGCCAGCAGTTCACAATACCTGGGGAGGGGGGATGAAGGCAATCAGCCCCAGCATTTT. The chain joins TRBV28 to TRBJ1-5, with a possible D match to TRBD1 (6 bases). Trimming removed 4 bases at V and 2 bases at J, with 27 bases between. CDR3 length: 20 amino acids. Germline lookup yields CDR1 MDHEN and CDR2 SYDVKM.

This chain links TRBV13 with TRBJ1-1, with TRBD1 matching over 8 bases. The CDR3 is made up of 15 amino acids. V was pared by 3 bases and J by 8 bases, with 11 bases of the junction left unmatched. Germline CDR1 reads PRHDT; CDR2 reads FYEKMQ (reference sequence). The CDR3 loop is CASSFQGQGYSEAFF. In DNA form, the CDR3 reads TGTGCCAGCAGCTTCCAAGGACAGGGCTATTCCGAAGCTTTCTTT.

The V call is TRBV28, the J call TRBJ2-7; the match to TRBD1 covers 9 bases. This CDR3 contains 14 residues. Germline lookup yields CDR1 MDHEN and CDR2 SYDVKM. Unmatched junction bases numbered 4, after V lost 3 bases and J lost 4 bases. The CDR3 region has the DNA TGTGCCAGCAGTTTTCGGGGACAGGGTTACGAGCAGTACTTC. Residues: CASSFRGQGYEQYF.

The V and J genes are TRBV9 and TRBJ1-6; D is undetermined. V lost 1 base, J lost 8 bases, and 16 bases lay in between. CDR1 and CDR2 from the germline V gene are SGDLS and YYNGEE. The CDR3 totals 16 residues. The CDR3 nucleotides read TGTGCCAGCAGCGTATCAGGAACATACCTGGATTCACCCCTCCACTTT. Translation: CASSVSGTYLDSPLHF.